Below, 17 T cell receptor beta chains from the same sample are listed, as sequenced in a study of shared clonotypes between healthy human individuals. The repertoire was sequenced with immunoSEQ multiplex PCR; TCRdb's copy has only in-frame clones and lacks some. The sample lists millions of clones; more than 90% were seen once. The specimen was naive CD4+ T cells sorted from blood. The subset was: CD45RA+ positively selected. Receptor source: a man aged 18 to 29 in good health.

This clone has a single count. The chain has TRBV7-9 and TRBJ2-1; 8 bases are shared with TRBD1. The CDR3 totals 14 residues. In germline, CDR1 is SEHNR, CDR2 FQNEAQ (reference sequence). V lost 5 bases and J lost 4; bases outside the gene matches: 4. DNA for the CDR3: TGTGCCAGCAGCCCAGGACAGGGATACAATGAGCAGTTCTTC. Translating it yields CASSPGQGYNEQFF.

The CDR3 reads CASSLRALFTDTQYF. The DNA of the CDR3 is TGCGCCAGCTCTTTACGGGCTCTGTTCACAGATACGCAGTATTTT. The chain joins TRBV4-3 to TRBJ2-3; D not resolved. V lost 8 bases, J lost 2 bases, and 17 bases lay in between. This CDR3 has 15 amino acids. Germline CDR1 LGHNA, CDR2 YSLEER.

This chain joins TRBV2 and TRBJ2-7; tentative D call: TRBD2 (5 bases). V lost 6 bases and J 6 bases, leaving 9 bases between the germline ends. The CDR3 has 11 residues. Germline values: CDR1 SNHLY, CDR2 FYNNEI. The CDR3 protein is CASSRDFEQYF. The CDR3 DNA sequence: TGTGCCAGCAGCCGGGATTTCGAGCAGTACTTC.

This rearrangement joins TRBV4-2 to TRBJ2-1; D unresolved. The V gene lost 0 bases and the J gene lost 6 bases, with 9 bases spanning the gap. CDR1 LGHNA and CDR2 YNFKEQ come from the germline V gene. CDR3 length: 14 amino acids. The CDR3 nucleotides are TGTGCCAGCAGCCAAGAAAATTCGGTCAATGAGCAGTTCTTC. This gives the protein CASSQENSVNEQFF.

The chain uses TRBV5-4 and TRBJ2-5; perhaps TRBD1 as D (6 bases). Looked up from germline, CDR1 is SGHNT and CDR2 is YYREEE (reference sequence). Trimming took off 4 bases at V and 2 bases at J, with 12 bases between the two ends. The CDR3 spans 14 residues. The chain's CDR3 is CASSVDRGQETQYF. As DNA, the CDR3 is TGTGCCAGCAGCGTGGACAGAGGGCAAGAGACCCAGTACTTC.

This chain links TRBV21-1 with TRBJ1-3. TRBV21-1 is a pseudogene. The CDR3 covers 15 residues. CDR3 sequence (DNA): TGTGCCAGCAGCCTAGCTCACGTCTCTGGAAACACCATATATTTT. This encodes CASSLAHVSGNTIYF.

This chain joins TRBV6-1 and TRBJ1-1; possible D gene TRBD1, 6 bases. Trimming pared 8 bases from V and 2 bases from J, leaving 12 bases between. Looked up from germline, CDR1 is MNHNS and CDR2 is SASEGT. The CDR3 is made up of 13 amino acids. The CDR3 DNA follows: TGTGCCAGCGGGTACAGGGAAAACACTGAAGCTTTCTTT. Amino acid sequence: CASGYRENTEAFF.

The V gene is TRBV18, the J gene TRBJ1-1; perhaps TRBD1 as D (5 bases). V was shortened by 6 bases and J by 2 bases, with 13 bases between the two germline ends. Germline lookup yields CDR1 KGHSH and CDR2 LQKENI. The CDR3 has 14 amino acids. DNA for the CDR3: TGTGCCAGCTCTAAACAGGCGGTAAACACTGAAGCTTTCTTT. This gives the protein CASSKQAVNTEAFF.

This clone was observed a single time. The rearrangement joins TRBV6-6 to TRBJ2-5; 9 bases are shared with TRBD1. From germline, CDR1 is MNHNY and CDR2 SVGAGI (reference sequence). J gave up 5 bases and V 4 bases, and 5 bases lay outside the gene matches. This CDR3 is 14 amino acids long. In DNA form, the CDR3 reads TGTGCCAGCAGTTCCGGACAGGGGCGGGAGACCCAGTACTTC. This translates into CASSSGQGRETQYF.

V usage is TRBV5-1 and J usage is TRBJ2-7; D unclear. This CDR3 region has 14 residues. The V gene's germline CDR1 is SGHRS and CDR2 YFSETQ. V was shortened by 5 bases and J by 4 bases, with 16 bases between the two germline ends. The CDR3 DNA reads TGCGCCAGCAGGGTGGACCCTGGGGTTTACGAGCAGTACTTC. This gives the protein CASRVDPGVYEQYF. Full variable domain (remainder filled in from reference TRBV5-1 and TRBJ2-7): KAGVTQTPRYLIKTRGQQVTLSCSPISGHRSVSWYQQTPGQGLQFLFEYFSETQRNKGNFPGRFSGRQFSNSRSEMNVSTLELGDSALYLCASRVDPGVYEQYFGPGTRLTVT.

The chain carries TRBV7-9 and TRBJ2-1; D gene unclear. The ends were cut back, 0 bases at V and 6 bases at J, with 3 bases in the middle. This CDR3 region has 12 residues. Germline V lookup: CDR1 SEHNR, CDR2 FQNEAQ (reference sequence). This CDR3 reads CASSLAANEQFF. Here the CDR3 DNA reads TGTGCCAGCAGCTTAGCGGCCAATGAGCAGTTCTTC.

The rearrangement links TRBV7-2 to TRBJ2-7; D unclear. This CDR3 is 13 amino acids long. Germline CDR1 SGHTA, CDR2 FQGNSA. The V end lost 2 bases, the J end lost 2 bases, and 7 bases lay between the germline ends. DNA of the CDR3: TGTGCCAGCAGCTTACCCTCCCCCTACGAGCAGTACTTC. As protein: CASSLPSPYEQYF.

About this clone itself: This same CDR3 is encoded by further DNA sequences in the sample. The chain uses TRBV30 and TRBJ1-1; D not resolved. CDR1 and CDR2 (germline): GTSNPN, SVGIG (reference sequence). Trimming took 5 bases from V and 0 from J, leaving 7 bases between them. The CDR3 contains 12 residues. CDR3 protein: CAWGRVNTEAFF. The CDR3 nucleotides are TGTGCCTGGGGTAGGGTGAACACTGAAGCTTTCTTT. Combining the CDR3 with reference TRBV30 and TRBJ1-1 gives the whole variable domain SQTIHQWPATLVQPVGSPLSLECTVEGTSNPNLYWYRQAAGRGLQLLFYSVGIGQISSEVPQNLSASRPQDRQFILSSKKLLLSDSGFYLCAWGRVNTEAFFGQGTRLTVV.

CDR3 sequence reads: CASSSDGGEYTEAFF. The CDR3 nucleotides are TGCGCCAGCAGCTCGGACGGAGGGGAATACACTGAAGCTTTCTTT. The chain links TRBV5-1 to TRBJ1-1; maybe TRBD1 (5 bases). Trimming took off 3 bases at V and 3 bases at J, with 15 bases between the two ends. The germline gives CDR1 SGHRS, CDR2 YFSETQ. The CDR3 totals 15 residues.

The CDR3 DNA reads as TGTGCCTGCCCCTCGGGGTTGGGGAACTATGGCTACACCTTC. It specifies CACPSGLGNYGYTF. The chain employs TRBV30 and TRBJ1-2; D not resolved. The CDR3 covers 14 residues. Germline CDR1 reads GTSNPN; CDR2 reads SVGIG (reference sequence). With 6 bases removed from V and 2 bases from J, the gap between germline ends came to 16 bases.

V usage is TRBV15 and J usage is TRBJ1-2, with 7 bases lining up with TRBD1. V lost 1 base and J lost 8; bases outside the gene matches: 7. This CDR3 region has 14 residues. From germline, CDR1 is LNHNV and CDR2 YYDKDF (reference sequence). This chain's CDR3 is CATSRGSGGEGYTF. The CDR3, as DNA: TGTGCCACCAGCAGAGGTTCAGGGGGGGAAGGCTACACCTTC.

The rearrangement joins TRBV11-3 to TRBJ1-2; D is uncertain. This CDR3 is 12 amino acids long. From germline, CDR1 is SGHNT and CDR2 YENEEA. Trimming removed 6 bases at V and 5 bases at J, with 10 bases between. The chain's CDR3 is CASSNDGYGYTF. CDR3 nucleotides: TGTGCCAGCAGTAACGACGGATATGGCTACACCTTC.